This TCR beta chain was obtained from a study of cytotoxic CD8 clonotypes in ibrutinib-treated CLL. Study at large: Responses: about 25 partial, 2 complete; after median roughly 68 months, about 14 stayed remitted, some twelve progressed. A mean of approximately 260,000 productive templates and just under 95,000 productive rearrangements was obtained per sample.

CDR3 length equals 17 residues. The J segment lost 2 bases and the V segment lost 2 bases, leaving 6 bases of the junction unmatched. Per the germline V gene, CDR1 is SGHTA and CDR2 is FQGTGA. General observations from the study: Among the clonotypes, public ones were uncommon and contracted or held stable on treatment.

This clone was picked up a small number of times. Antigen: not known. The method was immunoSEQ multiplex PCR; TCRdb's version includes in-frame clones alone and lacks a portion of them. Of approximately 84,000 clones in the sample, around 75% were seen once. Material: PBMCs, obtained after 12 months of ibrutinib treatment. The receptor was derived from a human donor with chronic lymphocytic leukemia. This chain joins TRBV7-3 and TRBJ2-6; 7 nucleotides match TRBD1. CDR3 DNA: TGTGCCAGCAGCTTAGGGGGCACAGGGGCTGGGGCCAACGTCCTGACTTTC. It specifies CASSLGGTGAGANVLTF.